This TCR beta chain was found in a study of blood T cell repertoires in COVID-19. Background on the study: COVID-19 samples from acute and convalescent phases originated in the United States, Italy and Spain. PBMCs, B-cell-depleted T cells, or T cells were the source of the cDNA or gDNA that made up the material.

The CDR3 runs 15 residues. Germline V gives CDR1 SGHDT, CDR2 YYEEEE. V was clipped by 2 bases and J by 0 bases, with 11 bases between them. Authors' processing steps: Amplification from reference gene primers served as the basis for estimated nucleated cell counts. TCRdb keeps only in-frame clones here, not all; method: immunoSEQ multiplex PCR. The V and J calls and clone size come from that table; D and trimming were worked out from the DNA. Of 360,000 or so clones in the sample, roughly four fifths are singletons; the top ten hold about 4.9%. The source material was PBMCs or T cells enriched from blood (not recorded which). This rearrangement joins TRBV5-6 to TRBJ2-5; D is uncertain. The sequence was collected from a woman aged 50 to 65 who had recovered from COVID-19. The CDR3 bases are TGTGCCAGCAGCTTTTACACCCCGTACCAAGAGACCCAGTACTTC. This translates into CASSFYTPYQETQYF.